The 8 T cell receptor beta chains below come from one sample, sequenced in a study of blood T cells in healthy people across ages (dated by TCRdb to about 2015). Library preparation employed 5' RACE. Instrument used: Illumina HiSeq 2500. A second roughly 6 to 12 cycle PCR used a sample-barcoded 5' primer and a J-beta primer mix. In-frame beta chains were kept once TCRdb had trimmed the public reads at Q25 with fastp and called clones with MiXCR. Rows merge per CDR3 protein into single entries with the most common DNA and genes. Across this sample there are 710,000 or so distinct CDR3 sequences, with approximately 21% seen only once. Roughly 22% of the sample is held by the ten biggest clonotypes. The sequenced sample was blood. The receptors stem from an older man in good health.

The chain couples TRBV7-9 to TRBJ1-1; D uncertain. The V gene's germline CDR1 is SEHNR and CDR2 FQNEAQ (reference sequence). The CDR3 is 13 residues long. V gave up 2 bases and J gave up 0 bases, with 4 bases separating them. The CDR3 is CASSLNVNTEAFF. The CDR3 bases are TGTGCCAGCAGCTTAAACGTGAACACTGAAGCTTTCTTT.

The chain joins TRBV6-1 to TRBJ2-3; D may be TRBD1 or TRBD2 (5 bases each). Germline V gene sequence: CDR1 MNHNS, CDR2 SASEGT. The V gene lost 7 bases and the J gene lost 2 bases, with 19 bases spanning the gap. This CDR3 spans 16 amino acids. CDR3 sequence (DNA): TGTGCCAGCAAACGGGACGGCACCCGTTCCACAGATACGCAGTATTTT. Its protein is CASKRDGTRSTDTQYF.

This chain connects TRBV5-1 to TRBJ1-1; TRBD1 matches 8 bases. Germline CDR1 is SGHRS and CDR2 is YFSETQ. The CDR3 has 17 residues. V lost 0 bases and J lost 8; bases outside the gene matches: 15. The CDR3 spells CASSLGPVRQGSPEAFF. DNA for the CDR3: TGCGCCAGCAGCTTGGGGCCCGTGAGACAGGGGTCCCCCGAAGCTTTCTTT.

This chain uses TRBV20-1 with TRBJ1-2; a possible D gene is TRBD1 (5 bases). CDR3 length: 12 residues. The germline V gene has CDR1 DFQATT and CDR2 SNEGSKA (reference sequence). Trimming took 3 bases from V and 4 from J, leaving 9 bases between them. Here the CDR3 DNA reads TGCAGTGCTAGTGGGGCCCTCTATGGCTACACCTTC. It codes for CSASGALYGYTF.

This clonotype showed up just a few times. The chain combines TRBV12-3 or TRBV12-4 with TRBJ2-5, with TRBD2 matching 11 bases. The end of the DNA fits TRBJ2-1 better, so the J call may be wrong. The CDR3 contains 16 residues. CDR3 bases: TGTGCCAGCAGCTTGGCGTTAGCGGGAGGGCCCTATGAGCAGTTCTTC. Translation gives CASSLALAGGPYEQFF.

This clonotype appeared a few times. The gene calls are TRBV12-3 or TRBV12-4 and TRBJ1-2, with 11 bases aligning to TRBD1. V shed 5 bases, J shed 4 bases, and the junction held 6 bases outside the gene matches. The CDR3 runs to 15 residues. CDR3 bases: TGTGCCAGCAGTATCGGGACAGGGGGTAGCTATGGCTACACCTTC. Its protein product is CASSIGTGGSYGYTF.

This clonotype was detected a few times. The chain uses TRBV20-1 and TRBJ2-7, with 7 bases lining up with TRBD2. Germline lookup yields CDR1 DFQATT and CDR2 SNEGSKA (reference sequence). V gave up 3 bases and J gave up 0 bases; unmatched junction bases: 8. The CDR3 has 15 residues. Here the CDR3 reads CSASPLARDSYEQYF. CDR3 coding DNA: TGCAGTGCTAGCCCACTAGCGCGCGACTCCTACGAGCAGTACTTC.

This clonotype came up a few times. The rearrangement joins TRBV20-1 to TRBJ2-7, with D uncertain. Trimming pared 7 bases from V and 2 bases from J, leaving 9 bases between. The CDR3 has 11 residues. Germline lookup yields CDR1 DFQATT and CDR2 SNEGSKA (reference sequence). CDR3 amino acids: CSVLHTYEQYF. DNA for the CDR3: TGCAGTGTGTTACACACCTACGAGCAGTACTTC.